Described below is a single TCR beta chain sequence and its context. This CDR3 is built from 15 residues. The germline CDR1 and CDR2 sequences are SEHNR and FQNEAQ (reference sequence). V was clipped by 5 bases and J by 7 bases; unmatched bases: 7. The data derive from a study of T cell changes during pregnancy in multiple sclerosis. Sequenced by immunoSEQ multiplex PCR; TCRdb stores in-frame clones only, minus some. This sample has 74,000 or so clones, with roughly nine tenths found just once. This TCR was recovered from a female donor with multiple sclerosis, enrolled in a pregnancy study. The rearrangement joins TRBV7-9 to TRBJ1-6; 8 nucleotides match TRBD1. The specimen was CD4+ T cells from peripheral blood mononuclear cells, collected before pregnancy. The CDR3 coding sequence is TGTGCCAGCAGCGCGACAGGGGATAGGAATTCACCCCTCCACTTT. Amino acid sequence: CASSATGDRNSPLHF. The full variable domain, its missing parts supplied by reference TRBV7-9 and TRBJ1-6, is DTGVSQNPRHKITKRGQNVTFRCDPISEHNRLYWYRQTLGQGPEFLTYFQNEAQLEKSRLLSDRFSAERPKGSFSTLEIQRTEQGDSAMYLCASSATGDRNSPLHFGNGTRLTVT.